This T cell receptor beta chain was retrieved from a study of blood T cell repertoires in COVID-19. Study as a whole: Italy, Spain and the United States were the sources of the convalescent and acute COVID-19 samples. T cells, B-cell-depleted T cells, or PBMCs supplied cDNA or gDNA.

Trimming removed 0 bases from V and 7 bases from J, with 13 bases in between. The CDR3 has 14 amino acids. Germline CDR1 reads KGHSH; CDR2 reads LQKENI. In the original workflow: Amplification with reference gene primers provided the estimates of nucleated cell counts. Profiling relied on immunoSEQ multiplex PCR, and the TCRdb table lists in-frame clones only, not all of them. V, J and clone size are those of that table, while D and trimming were read from the DNA. The sample has roughly 250,000 clones, roughly 91% seen once. The sequence was collected from a man between 25 and 39 years old with acute or convalescent COVID-19. The chain joins TRBV18 to TRBJ2-7, with a possible D match to TRBD1 (6 bases). The sample comprised peripheral blood. CDR3 nucleotides: TGTGCCAGCTCACCACCGGGGGTAGGGGGTGAGCAGTACTTC. Residues: CASSPPGVGGEQYF.